This T cell receptor beta chain was sequenced during a study of cytomegalovirus exposure and HLA in healthy donors. Study at large: The same platform was used for the 110 or so validation repertoires as for the 666 first-cohort repertoires, as reported in a later analysis. Study-wide findings and caveats: In vitro work confirmed that a few CMV-associated chains recognize CMV antigens. Many donors carried some public TCRs, although rarity characterized most TCR sequences.

Notes on this clone: No antigen is known for it.

TCRdb keeps only in-frame clones here, not all; method: immunoSEQ multiplex PCR. The sample holds roughly 200,000 clones, roughly three quarters seen once. While the first cohort had fewer than 850 subjects, the donors belonged to the separate validation cohort of over a hundred subjects. There are 15 residues in the CDR3. CDR1 and CDR2 (germline): SGDLS, YYNGEE. Trimming removed 3 bases from V and 3 bases from J; junction bases left unmatched: 9. V gene TRBV9 combines with J gene TRBJ2-7; 7 bases fit TRBD1. Sequenced: PBMCs. The TCR comes from a woman in her twenties or thirties in good health and CMV-seronegative. CDR3 loop: CASSGGTARIYEQYF. The CDR3 coding sequence is TGTGCCAGCAGCGGAGGGACAGCCCGAATCTACGAGCAGTACTTC.